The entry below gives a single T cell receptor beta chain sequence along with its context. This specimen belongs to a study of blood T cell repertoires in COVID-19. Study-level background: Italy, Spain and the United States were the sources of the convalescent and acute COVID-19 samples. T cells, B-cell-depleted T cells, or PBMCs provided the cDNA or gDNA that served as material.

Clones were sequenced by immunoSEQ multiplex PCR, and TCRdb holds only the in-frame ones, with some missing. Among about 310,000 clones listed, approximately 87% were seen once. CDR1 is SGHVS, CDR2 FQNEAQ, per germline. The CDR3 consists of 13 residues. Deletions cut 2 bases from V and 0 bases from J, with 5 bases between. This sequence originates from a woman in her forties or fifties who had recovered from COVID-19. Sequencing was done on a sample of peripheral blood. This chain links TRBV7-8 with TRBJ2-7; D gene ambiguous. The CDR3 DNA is TGTGCCAGCAGCTTACCTAGCTCCTACGAGCAGTACTTC. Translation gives CASSLPSSYEQYF. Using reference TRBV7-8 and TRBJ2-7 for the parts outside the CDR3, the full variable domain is GAGVSQSPRYKVAKRGQDVALRCDPISGHVSLFWYQQALGQGPEFLTYFQNEAQLDKSGLPSDRFFAERPEGSVSTLKIQRTQQEDSAVYLCASSLPSSYEQYFGPGTRLTVT.